A single sample is the source of the 23 T cell receptor beta chains below, sequenced in a study of cytomegalovirus exposure and HLA in healthy donors. 60 Vbeta and 13 Jbeta primers were used in PCR. Sequencing was performed with immunoSEQ multiplex PCR; in TCRdb, only in-frame clones are kept and a portion is missing. The ten top clones account for about 1%, within a sample of over 200,000 clones. The sequencing sample was made of PBMCs. Receptors were obtained from a woman in her 30s in good health and CMV-seropositive.

The rearrangement links TRBV19 to TRBJ1-5; D remains ambiguous. The V gene lost 5 bases and the J gene lost 3 bases, with 14 bases spanning the gap. Germline values: CDR1 LNHDA, CDR2 SQIVND (reference sequence). The CDR3 consists of 15 residues. CDR3 sequence: CASSPGPFNNQPQHF. Here the CDR3 DNA reads TGTGCCAGTAGTCCGGGTCCATTTAACAATCAGCCCCAGCATTTT.

The chain couples TRBV10-2 to TRBJ1-5; D unresolved. The CDR3 is 13 residues long. The V gene lost 4 bases and the J gene lost 2 bases, with 6 bases spanning the gap. Germline CDR1 is WSHSY and CDR2 is SAAADI. This chain's CDR3 is CASSVGGNQPQHF. The CDR3 DNA follows: TGCGCCAGCAGTGTCGGAGGCAATCAGCCCCAGCATTTT.

This rearrangement joins TRBV19 to TRBJ2-1; 7 bases are a match to TRBD2. The CDR3 totals 17 residues. V gave up 6 bases and J gave up 8 bases; unmatched junction bases: 19. The V gene's germline CDR1 is LNHDA and CDR2 SQIVND (reference sequence). CDR3 sequence reads: CASSDPGLAEVRDEQFF. CDR3 sequence (DNA): TGTGCCAGTAGCGACCCGGGGCTAGCGGAGGTACGGGATGAGCAGTTCTTC. The entire variable domain, with the rest obtained from reference TRBV19 and TRBJ2-1, is as follows: DGGITQSPKYLFRKEGQNVTLSCEQNLNHDAMYWYRQDPGQGLRLIYYSQIVNDFQKGDIAEGYSVSREKKESFPLTVTSAQKNPTAFYLCASSDPGLAEVRDEQFFGPGTRLTVL.

The V gene is TRBV11-2, the J gene TRBJ1-4; TRBD1 might be the D (6 bases). V was cut by 6 bases and J by 5 bases, with 16 bases left in between. This CDR3 spans 15 amino acids. The germline CDR1 and CDR2 sequences are SGHAT and FQNNGV. The CDR3 DNA reads as TGTGCCAGCAGTCAGAACCCTACAGGGAATGAAAAACTGTTTTTT. It translates to CASSQNPTGNEKLFF.

J is TRBJ2-3 and V is TRBV2; no reliable D call. Germline V CDR1 and CDR2: SNHLY, FYNNEI. Trimming stripped 2 bases from V and 2 bases from J, with 8 bases between. The CDR3 extends over 14 amino acids. This chain's CDR3 is CASSELATTDTQYF. For the CDR3, the DNA is TGTGCCAGCAGTGAATTGGCCACCACAGATACGCAGTATTTT.

The chain is built from TRBV2 and TRBJ2-7; perhaps TRBD2 as D (6 bases). This CDR3 is 13 amino acids long. Germline values: CDR1 SNHLY, CDR2 FYNNEI. V was clipped by 10 bases and J by 3 bases, with 16 bases between them. The CDR3 loop is CATRAGRDYEQYF. CDR3 nucleotide sequence: TGTGCCACCAGAGCGGGCAGGGACTACGAGCAGTACTTC.

The chain uses TRBV5-4 and TRBJ1-2; D might be TRBD1 (6 bases). CDR1 is SGHNT, CDR2 YYREEE, per germline (reference sequence). The CDR3 is 14 amino acids. Trimming stripped 0 bases from V and 4 bases from J, with 10 bases between. The CDR3 nucleotides read TGTGCCAGCAGCTTGGCCACAGGGCCCTATGGCTACACCTTC. It codes for CASSLATGPYGYTF.

The CDR3 DNA sequence: TGTGCCACCGGGGTTACAACTAATGAAAAACTGTTTTTT. Translating it yields CATGVTTNEKLFF. This chain joins TRBV7-2 and TRBJ1-4; D gene unclear. The germline V gene encodes CDR1 SGHTA and CDR2 FQGNSA. There are 13 residues in the CDR3. V gave up 10 bases and J gave up 0 bases, with 9 bases separating them.

The gene calls are TRBV6-1 and TRBJ2-1; no clear D gene. Germline values: CDR1 MNHNS, CDR2 SASEGT. V was cut by 0 bases and J by 0 bases, with 9 bases left in between. The CDR3 contains 16 residues. CDR3 region: CASSEAPGSSYNEQFF. The CDR3 DNA reads TGTGCCAGCAGTGAAGCCCCGGGTAGCTCCTACAATGAGCAGTTCTTC.

The chain uses TRBV5-1 and TRBJ2-2, with 10 bases fitting TRBD2. The CDR3 extends over 17 amino acids. Germline V gene lookup returns CDR1 SGHRS and CDR2 YFSETQ. V was pared by 2 bases and J by 4 bases, with 8 bases of the junction left unmatched. The CDR3 DNA reads as TGCGCCAGCAGCTTACAACCTAGCGGGGGAAGCACCGGGGAGCTGTTTTTT. It codes for CASSLQPSGGSTGELFF.

The chain recombines TRBV5-1 with TRBJ2-7, with 7 nucleotides matching TRBD1. Germline assignment: CDR1 SGHRS and CDR2 YFSETQ. The CDR3 runs to 14 residues. Trimming took 4 bases from V and 0 from J; bases not matched to a gene: 4. The CDR3 here is CASSRDRSSYEQYF. Written as DNA, the CDR3 is TGCGCCAGCAGCCGGGACAGAAGCTCCTACGAGCAGTACTTC.

The genes are TRBV18 and TRBJ2-5; possibly TRBD1 for D (6 bases). The CDR3 sequence is 14 residues long. Germline assignment: CDR1 KGHSH and CDR2 LQKENI. Deletions cut 2 bases from V and 3 bases from J, with 10 bases between. CDR3 nucleotide sequence: TGTGCCAGCTCACCATGGAGACAGGAAGAGACCCAGTACTTC. It is translated as CASSPWRQEETQYF.

The V gene is TRBV5-6, the J gene TRBJ1-5; 7 positions match TRBD1. Per the germline V gene, CDR1 is SGHDT and CDR2 is YYEEEE. This CDR3 has 19 amino acids. J gave up 3 bases and V 0 bases, and 15 bases lay outside the gene matches. The CDR3 region is CASSLGPGGGRGFNQPQHF. Written as DNA, the CDR3 is TGTGCCAGCAGCTTGGGCCCGGGGGGGGGCAGGGGGTTCAATCAGCCCCAGCATTTT. The variable domain in full, completed from reference TRBV5-6 and TRBJ1-5, reads DAGVTQSPTHLIKTRGQQVTLRCSPKSGHDTVSWYQQALGQGPQFIFQYYEEEERQRGNFPDRFSGHQFPNYSSELNVNALLLGDSALYLCASSLGPGGGRGFNQPQHFGDGTRLSIL.

V usage is TRBV5-5 and J usage is TRBJ2-7; 8 bases align to TRBD1. V lost 4 bases to trimming and J lost 1 base; unmatched junction nucleotides: 10. The CDR3 contains 16 residues. Germline lookup yields CDR1 SGHKS and CDR2 YYEKEE (reference sequence). Here the CDR3 reads CASSHRRGPYSYEQYF. CDR3 bases: TGTGCCAGCAGCCATCGCAGGGGGCCATATTCCTACGAGCAGTACTTC.

The gene calls are TRBV5-6 and TRBJ1-2, with D unresolved. This CDR3 is 14 amino acids long. CDR1 is SGHDT, CDR2 YYEEEE, per germline. V was pared by 7 bases and J by 2 bases, with 15 bases between. The CDR3 protein is CASVLPGGNYGYTF. For the CDR3, the DNA is TGTGCCAGCGTCCTTCCGGGAGGGAACTATGGCTACACCTTC.

The chain joins TRBV19 to TRBJ1-2; TRBD1 matches 9 bases. The CDR3 has 15 amino acids. Germline V gene lookup returns CDR1 LNHDA and CDR2 SQIVND (reference sequence). Trimming took 5 bases from V and 8 from J; bases not matched to a gene: 12. CDR3 protein: CASSSYPGTGRGYTF. Here the CDR3 DNA reads TGTGCCAGTAGTTCCTACCCCGGGACAGGGCGCGGCTACACCTTC.

This chain uses TRBV6-1 with TRBJ1-3; D is possibly TRBD1 (6 bases). With 6 bases removed from V and 3 bases from J, the gap between germline ends came to 15 bases. From germline, CDR1 is MNHNS and CDR2 SASEGT. The CDR3 is made up of 15 amino acids. Written as DNA, the CDR3 is TGTGCCAGCAGCCGGGACATCTATGGTGGAAACACCATATATTTT. Its translation: CASSRDIYGGNTIYF.

J is TRBJ2-1 and V is TRBV10-2, with D possibly being TRBD2 (6 bases). Trimming pared 5 bases from V and 3 bases from J, leaving 14 bases between. The CDR3 is 15 amino acids. The V gene's germline CDR1 is WSHSY and CDR2 SAAADI. CDR3 sequence reads: CASSSSWGVYNEQFF. CDR3 in DNA: TGCGCCAGCAGTTCCTCTTGGGGGGTCTACAATGAGCAGTTCTTC.

The rearrangement links TRBV7-6 to TRBJ1-1, with 10 nucleotides matching TRBD1. CDR1 and CDR2 from the germline V gene are SGHVS and FNYEAQ. J gave up 3 bases and V 3 bases, and 4 bases lay outside the gene matches. The CDR3 has 15 amino acids. CDR3 coding DNA: TGTGCCAGCAGCTTTACCGGGACAGGGGACACTGAAGCTTTCTTT. Translation: CASSFTGTGDTEAFF.

CDR3 nucleotide sequence: TGTGCCAGCAGTTGGCACAGGGGGCGTTTTGGCCCCACCGGGGAGCTGTTTTTT. As protein: CASSWHRGRFGPTGELFF. The chain recombines TRBV27 with TRBJ2-2, with 9 bases identical to TRBD1. This CDR3 has 18 residues. J was trimmed by 4 bases and V by 4 bases; bases with no gene match: 13. Germline CDR1 and CDR2: MNHEY and SMNVEV (reference sequence).

Concerning this clone itself: The junction departs from germline at one end; a sequencing error may be responsible. The V and J genes are TRBV7-6 and TRBJ2-5; D not resolved. CDR3 length: 13 amino acids. Germline values: CDR1 SGHVS, CDR2 FNYEAQ. The CDR3 DNA sequence: TGTGCCAGCAGCACAAATAACCAGGAGACCCAGTACTTC. It encodes CASSTNNQETQYF.

The CDR3 DNA reads as TGTGCCAGCAGACAACAGGGGGCTAACACTGAAGCTTTCTTT. This codes for CASRQQGANTEAFF. The chain recombines TRBV5-8 with TRBJ1-1; 9 nucleotides align to TRBD1. Germline V gene data show CDR1 as SGHTS and CDR2 as YDEGEE. The CDR3 extends over 14 amino acids. After removal of 5 bases from V and 2 bases from J, the junction contained 4 bases not matched to a gene.

J is TRBJ2-7 and V is TRBV6-5; 14 bases align to TRBD2. Per germline, CDR1 MNHEY and CDR2 SVGAGI. This CDR3 comprises 14 residues. Trimming took 6 bases from V and 4 from J; bases not matched to a gene: 2. CDR3 DNA: TGTGCCAGCAGGTGGACTAGCGGGGGGTACGAGCAGTACTTC. It codes for CASRWTSGGYEQYF.